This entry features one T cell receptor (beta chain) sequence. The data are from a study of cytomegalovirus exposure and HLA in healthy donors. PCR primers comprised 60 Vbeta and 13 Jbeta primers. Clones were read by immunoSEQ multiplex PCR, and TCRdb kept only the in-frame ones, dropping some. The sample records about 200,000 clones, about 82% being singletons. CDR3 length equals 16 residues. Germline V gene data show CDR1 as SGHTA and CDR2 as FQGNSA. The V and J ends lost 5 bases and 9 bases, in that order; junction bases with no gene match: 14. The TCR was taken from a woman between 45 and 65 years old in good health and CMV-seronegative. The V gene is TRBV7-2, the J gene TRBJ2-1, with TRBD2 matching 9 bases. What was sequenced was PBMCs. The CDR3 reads CASSPYPGLASVEQFF. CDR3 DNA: TGTGCCAGCAGCCCCTACCCGGGACTAGCATCTGTTGAGCAGTTCTTC.